These T cell receptor beta chains were read from a single sample in a study of T cell responses to AZD1222 COVID-19 vaccine. Assay used: immunoSEQ multiplex PCR; TCRdb lists only in-frame clones, some missing. In the table there are under 110,000 clones, less than 90% of which are singletons. The sample consisted of peripheral blood, taken on day 0 of AZD1222 vaccination. The origin of the receptors is an adult in good health. Both conserved end residues are part of each CDR3. The D gene is left open where the match is weak. Clone size is given for some rows only: seen once, a few or many times, or a class if the clone is expanded.

j_call | clone_size | v_call | d_call | cdr3_aa | cdr3_nt
TRBJ2-7 | NA | TRBV18 | TRBD2 | CASSLGTSNEQYF | TGTGCCAGCTCACTCGGGACTAGCAACGAGCAGTACTTC
TRBJ1-4 | once | TRBV19 | TRBD1 | CASRTGSEKLFF | TGTGCCAGCCGGACAGGGAGTGAAAAACTGTTTTTT
TRBJ2-7 | NA | TRBV11-2 | TRBD2 | CASSATRRASGTYEQYF | TGTGCCAGCAGCGCCACCCGTCGGGCTAGCGGGACCTACGAGCAGTACTTC
TRBJ1-2 | NA | TRBV12-5 | NA | CASGLGHIYGYTF | TGTGCTAGTGGTTTAGGACACATATACGGCTACACCTTC
TRBJ1-2 | NA | TRBV2 | NA | CASRTDYGYTF | TGTGCCAGCAGGACAGACTATGGCTACACCTTC
TRBJ1-1 | NA | TRBV5-1 | NA | CASSLDGRANTEAFF | TGCGCCAGCAGCTTGGATGGCAGGGCGAACACTGAAGCTTTCTTT
TRBJ1-3 | NA | TRBV10-3 | TRBD1 | CAISEATGSAFAIYF | TGTGCCATCAGTGAGGCGACAGGGTCCGCGTTTGCCATATATTTT
TRBJ1-2 | NA | TRBV6-5 | TRBD1 | CASTGGRGRYGYTF | TGTGCCAGCACTGGGGGCAGGGGGCGGTATGGCTACACCTTC
TRBJ1-2 | NA | TRBV10-3 | NA | CAISPSYGYTF | TGTGCCATCAGCCCCAGCTATGGCTACACCTTC
TRBJ1-5 | NA | TRBV2 | TRBD1 | CASSADRVRQPQHF | TGTGCCAGCAGTGCAGACAGGGTAAGACAGCCCCAGCATTTT
TRBJ2-7 | few | TRBV5-1 | NA | CASSFGRADSYEQYF | TGCGCCAGCAGCTTTGGTCGGGCTGACTCCTACGAGCAGTACTTC
TRBJ2-1 | NA | TRBV10-3 | TRBD2 | CATVRTSGRDSQEQFF | TGTGCCACCGTCCGGACTAGCGGGAGGGACTCCCAGGAGCAGTTCTTC
TRBJ1-5 | NA | TRBV5-8 | NA | CASSFVRDIGQPQHF | TGTGCCAGCAGCTTTGTCAGGGACATCGGTCAGCCCCAGCATTTT
TRBJ2-7 | NA | TRBV15 | NA | CATSRGLGLYEQYF | TGTGCCACCAGCAGAGGTCTAGGACTCTACGAGCAGTACTTC
TRBJ2-7 | NA | TRBV29-1 | TRBD2 | CSVETSGRGEQYF | TGCAGCGTTGAAACTAGCGGGAGAGGCGAGCAGTACTTC
TRBJ2-7 | NA | TRBV5-6 | NA | CASSFLGSSSYEQYF | TGTGCCAGCAGCTTCTTGGGGTCGAGCTCCTACGAGCAGTACTTC
TRBJ2-2 | NA | TRBV27 | TRBD2 | CASSLRREGTGELFF | TGTGCCAGCAGTTTACGGCGGGAGGGGACCGGGGAGCTGTTTTTT
TRBJ2-1 | once | TRBV18 | NA | CASSPQASYNEQFF | TGTGCCAGCTCACCACAGGCCTCCTACAATGAGCAGTTCTTC
TRBJ1-6 | NA | TRBV6-2/TRBV6-3 | NA | CASSQGQISPLHF | TGTGCCAGCAGCCAAGGACAGATCTCACCCCTCCACTTT
TRBJ1-2 | NA | TRBV10-1 | TRBD1 | CASSEAIGQGYYGYTF | TGCGCCAGCAGTGAGGCTATCGGACAGGGCTACTATGGCTACACCTTC
TRBJ2-7 | NA | TRBV3-1/TRBV3-2 | TRBD1 | CASSSTRGPYEQYF | TGTGCCAGCAGCTCAACGAGGGGGCCCTACGAGCAGTACTTC
TRBJ1-5 | NA | TRBV19 | NA | CASTPGVSQPQHF | TGTGCCAGTACCCCGGGGGTAAGTCAGCCCCAGCATTTT
TRBJ2-2 | NA | TRBV11-3 | NA | CASSLRWPVNTGELFF | TGTGCCAGCAGCTTACGGTGGCCGGTGAACACCGGGGAGCTGTTTTTT
TRBJ1-1 | NA | TRBV7-2 | TRBD1 | CASSLYGQDTEAFF | TGTGCCAGCAGCTTATACGGACAGGACACTGAAGCTTTCTTT
TRBJ2-5 | NA | TRBV14 | NA | CASSLLRGGQETQYF | TGTGCCAGCAGCCTTCTAAGAGGGGGCCAAGAGACCCAGTACTTC
TRBJ2-5 | NA | TRBV29-1 | NA | CSLGGNQETQYF | TGCAGCCTAGGGGGGAACCAAGAGACCCAGTACTTC
TRBJ1-1 | NA | TRBV19 | TRBD1 | CASSISGGNTEAFF | TGTGCCAGTAGTATTTCAGGGGGGAACACTGAAGCTTTCTTT
TRBJ2-7 | once | TRBV29-1 | TRBD1 | CSVVRRLPQGPSYEQYF | TGCAGCGTTGTACGAAGATTGCCACAGGGGCCCTCCTACGAGCAGTACTTC
TRBJ2-3 | NA | TRBV12-3/TRBV12-4 | NA | CASSITDTQYF | TGTGCCAGCTCGATCACAGATACGCAGTATTTT
TRBJ1-1 | NA | TRBV7-3 | NA | CASSLRSSEKAFF | TGTGCCAGCAGCCTTCGATCGAGTGAGAAAGCTTTCTTT
TRBJ1-2 | once | TRBV20-1 | TRBD1 | CSASPDRVWMYGYTF | TGCAGTGCTAGTCCCGACAGGGTTTGGATGTATGGCTACACCTTC
TRBJ1-1 | NA | TRBV9 | TRBD1 | CASSVRTGGMNTEAFF | TGTGCCAGCAGCGTTCGGACAGGGGGCATGAACACTGAAGCTTTCTTT
TRBJ2-7 | once | TRBV23-1 | NA | CARGYEQYF | TGCGCCAGGGGCTACGAGCAGTACTTC
TRBJ2-7 | NA | TRBV18 | TRBD1 | CASSPPGQGGEQYF | TGTGCCAGCTCACCACCTGGACAGGGAGGCGAGCAGTACTTC
TRBJ2-3 | once | TRBV6-5 | TRBD1 | CASSTGQLYPDTQYF | TGTGCCAGCAGCACGGGACAGCTCTATCCAGATACGCAGTATTTT
TRBJ1-4 | NA | TRBV10-3 | TRBD1 | CAISEQTGGGEKLFF | TGTGCCATCAGTGAGCAGACAGGGGGCGGCGAAAAACTGTTTTTT
TRBJ1-1 | NA | TRBV29-1 | NA | CSVEKWGTEAFF | TGCAGCGTTGAAAAGTGGGGGACTGAAGCTTTCTTT
TRBJ2-7 | NA | TRBV10-2 | NA | CASRTLSYEQYF | TGCGCCAGCAGGACACTATCCTACGAGCAGTACTTC
TRBJ2-7 | NA | TRBV19 | NA | CASSIQGSYEQYF | TGTGCCAGTAGTATACAAGGATCCTACGAGCAGTACTTC
TRBJ2-7 | NA | TRBV24-1 | NA | CATSDQNPLTTYEQYF | TGTGCCACCAGTGATCAAAACCCATTAACGACCTACGAGCAGTACTTC
TRBJ1-1 | NA | TRBV2 | NA | CASSEVGNTEAFF | TGTGCCAGCAGTGAAGTAGGGAACACTGAAGCTTTCTTT
TRBJ1-6 | NA | TRBV15 | TRBD1 | CATSRELIQGGNSPLHF | TGTGCCACCAGCAGAGAACTGATACAGGGGGGAAATTCACCCCTCCACTTT
TRBJ2-7 | NA | TRBV18 | NA | CASTPGTLRNEQYF | TGTGCCAGCACCCCCGGGACACTCCGTAACGAGCAGTACTTC
TRBJ2-5 | NA | TRBV20-1 | NA | CSARQETQYF | TGCAGTGCTAGACAGGAGACCCAGTACTTC
TRBJ2-7 | NA | TRBV6-5 | NA | CASSYIGVYEQYF | TGTGCCAGCAGTTATATTGGGGTCTACGAGCAGTACTTC
TRBJ1-5 | NA | TRBV7-8 | NA | CASSLSGDNSNQPQHF | TGTGCCAGCAGCTTATCCGGAGATAATAGCAATCAGCCCCAGCATTTT
TRBJ1-1 | once | TRBV6-6 | TRBD1 | CASRQGAAGEAFF | TGTGCCAGCCGACAGGGGGCAGCTGGTGAAGCTTTCTTT
TRBJ1-1 | NA | TRBV5-4 | TRBD1 | CASSLPQGTEAFF | TGTGCCAGCAGCTTACCACAGGGGACCGAAGCTTTCTTT